This T cell receptor beta chain was captured by sequencing in a study of shared clonotypes between healthy human individuals. Study-wide background: Researchers drew samples from a couple of women and three men aged 18 to 49. Per donor, three plates held CD4 naive cells, three held CD4 memory, two held CD8 naive and one held CD8 memory.

The method was immunoSEQ multiplex PCR; TCRdb's version includes in-frame clones alone and lacks a portion of them. In the table there are hundreds of thousands of clones, approximately 75% of which are singletons. General study results and limits: Memory subsets generally showed lower estimated richness than naive subsets. Shared clonotypes: roughly 4.7% naive CD4, around 3.4% naive CD8, under 2.5% memory CD4, under 0.5% memory CD8.

Germline-derived CDR1 and CDR2 are SGHRS and YFSETQ. This CDR3 has 17 amino acids. The ends lost 4 bases at V and 1 base at J; junction bases unmatched: 11. As regards this clone: The target antigen is unknown.

The sequencing sample was made of memory CD4+ T cells sorted from blood. Subset indicated: CD45RA-negative fraction. The V gene is TRBV5-1, the J gene TRBJ2-5, with 9 bases fitting TRBD1. This TCR came from a woman between 25 and 40 years old in good health. CDR3: CASSGTGSTPSQETQYF. CDR3 DNA sequence: TGCGCCAGCAGCGGGACAGGGAGCACACCTTCCCAAGAGACCCAGTACTTC.